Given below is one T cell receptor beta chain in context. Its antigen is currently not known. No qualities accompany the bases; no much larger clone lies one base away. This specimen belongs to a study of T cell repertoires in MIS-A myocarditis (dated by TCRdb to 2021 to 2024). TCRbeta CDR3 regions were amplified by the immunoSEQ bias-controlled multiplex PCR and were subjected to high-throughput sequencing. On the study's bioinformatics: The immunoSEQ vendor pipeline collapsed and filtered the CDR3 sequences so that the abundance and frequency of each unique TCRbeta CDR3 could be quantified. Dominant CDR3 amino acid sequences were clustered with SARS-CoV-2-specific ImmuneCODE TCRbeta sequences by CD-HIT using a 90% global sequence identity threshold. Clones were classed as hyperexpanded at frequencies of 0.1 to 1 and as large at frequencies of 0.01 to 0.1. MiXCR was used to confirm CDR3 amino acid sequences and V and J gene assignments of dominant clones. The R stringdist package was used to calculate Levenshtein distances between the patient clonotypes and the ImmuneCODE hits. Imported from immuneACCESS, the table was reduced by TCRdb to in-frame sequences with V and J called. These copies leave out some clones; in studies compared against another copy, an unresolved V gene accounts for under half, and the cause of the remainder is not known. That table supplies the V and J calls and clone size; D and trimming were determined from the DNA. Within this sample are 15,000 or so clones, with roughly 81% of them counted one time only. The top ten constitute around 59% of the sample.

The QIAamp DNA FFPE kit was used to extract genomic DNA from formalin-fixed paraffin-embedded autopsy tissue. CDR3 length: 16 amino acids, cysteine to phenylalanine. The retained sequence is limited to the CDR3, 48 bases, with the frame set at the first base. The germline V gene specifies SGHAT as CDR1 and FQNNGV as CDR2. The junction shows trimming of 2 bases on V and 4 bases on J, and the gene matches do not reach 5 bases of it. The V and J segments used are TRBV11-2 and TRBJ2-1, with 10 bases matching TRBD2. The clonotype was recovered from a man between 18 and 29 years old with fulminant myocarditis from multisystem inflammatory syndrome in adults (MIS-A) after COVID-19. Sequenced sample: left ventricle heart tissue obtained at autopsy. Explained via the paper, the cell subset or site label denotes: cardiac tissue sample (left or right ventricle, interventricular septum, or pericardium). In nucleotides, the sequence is TGTGCCAGCAGCTTAAGGGTAGCGGGAGGATACAATGAGCAGTTCTTC. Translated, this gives CASSLRVAGGYNEQFF.